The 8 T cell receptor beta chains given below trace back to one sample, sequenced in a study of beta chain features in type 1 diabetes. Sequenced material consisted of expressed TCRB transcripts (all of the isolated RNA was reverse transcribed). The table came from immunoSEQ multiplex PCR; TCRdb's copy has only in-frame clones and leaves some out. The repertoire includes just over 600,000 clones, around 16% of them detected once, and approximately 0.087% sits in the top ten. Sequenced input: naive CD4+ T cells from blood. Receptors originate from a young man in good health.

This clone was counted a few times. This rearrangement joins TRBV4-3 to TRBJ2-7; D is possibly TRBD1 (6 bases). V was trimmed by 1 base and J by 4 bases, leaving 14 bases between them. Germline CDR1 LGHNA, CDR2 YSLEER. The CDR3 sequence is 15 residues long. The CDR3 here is CASSQASGVSYEQYF. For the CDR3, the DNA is TGCGCCAGCAGCCAAGCGTCAGGGGTCAGTTACGAGCAGTACTTC.

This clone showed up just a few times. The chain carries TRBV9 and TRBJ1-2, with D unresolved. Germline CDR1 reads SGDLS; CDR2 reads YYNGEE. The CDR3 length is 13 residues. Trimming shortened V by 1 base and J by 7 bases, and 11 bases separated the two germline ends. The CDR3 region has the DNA TGTGCCAGCAGCGTAAGCTTGTCGGGTGGCTACACCTTC. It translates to CASSVSLSGGYTF.

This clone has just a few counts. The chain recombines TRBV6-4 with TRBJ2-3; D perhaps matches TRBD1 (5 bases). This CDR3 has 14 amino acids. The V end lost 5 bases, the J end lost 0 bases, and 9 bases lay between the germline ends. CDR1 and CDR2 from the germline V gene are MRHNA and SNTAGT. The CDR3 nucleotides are TGTGCCAGCAGTACCGACAGTAGCACAGATACGCAGTATTTT. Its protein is CASSTDSSTDTQYF.

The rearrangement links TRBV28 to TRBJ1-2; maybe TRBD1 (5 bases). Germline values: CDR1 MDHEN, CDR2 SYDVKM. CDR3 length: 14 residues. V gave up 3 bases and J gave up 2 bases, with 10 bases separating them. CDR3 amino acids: CASSFDSLNYGYTF. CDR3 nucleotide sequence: TGTGCCAGCAGTTTTGACAGTTTGAACTATGGCTACACCTTC.

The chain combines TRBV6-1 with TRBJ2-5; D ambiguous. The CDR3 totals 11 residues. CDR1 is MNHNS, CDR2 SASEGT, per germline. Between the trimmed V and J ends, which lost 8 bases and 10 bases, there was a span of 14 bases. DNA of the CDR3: TGTGCCAGCGGGTTCCTGAGGATCCAGTACTTC. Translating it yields CASGFLRIQYF.

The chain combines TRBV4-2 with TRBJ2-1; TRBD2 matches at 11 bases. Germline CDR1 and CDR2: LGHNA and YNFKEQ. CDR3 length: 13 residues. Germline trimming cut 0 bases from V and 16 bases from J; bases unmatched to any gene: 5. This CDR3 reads CASSQEFGTSGFF. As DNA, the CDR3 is TGTGCCAGCAGCCAAGAATTCGGGACTAGCGGTTTCTTC.

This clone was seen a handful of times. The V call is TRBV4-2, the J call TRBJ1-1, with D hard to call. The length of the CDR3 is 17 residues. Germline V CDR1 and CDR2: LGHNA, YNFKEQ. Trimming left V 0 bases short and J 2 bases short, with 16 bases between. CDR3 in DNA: TGTGCCAGCAGCCAAGACTGGTATCTAGCCGTTAACACTGAAGCTTTCTTT. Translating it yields CASSQDWYLAVNTEAFF.

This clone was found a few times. In DNA, the CDR3 is TGTGCCAGCAGCTTAGGGGGACAGGGGAACACTGAAGCTTTCTTT. This encodes CASSLGGQGNTEAFF. The chain employs TRBV7-2 and TRBJ1-1; 9 nucleotides match TRBD1. J was trimmed by 1 base and V by 1 base; bases with no gene match: 1. Per germline, CDR1 SGHTA and CDR2 FQGNSA. This CDR3 is 15 amino acids long. Using reference TRBV7-2 and TRBJ1-1 for the parts outside the CDR3, the full variable domain is GAGVSQSPSNKVTEKGKDVELRCDPISGHTALYWYRQSLGQGLEFLIYFQGNSAPDKSGLPSDRFSAERTGGSVSTLTIQRTQQEDSAVYLCASSLGGQGNTEAFFGQGTRLTVV.